Below are 2 T cell receptor beta chains sequenced from a single sample in a study of shared clonotypes between healthy human individuals. Data came from immunoSEQ multiplex PCR; TCRdb stores just in-frame clones and leaves some out. The sample includes hundreds of thousands of clones, roughly four fifths seen only once; the top ten take around 12%. The sample consisted of PBMCs. Receptors originate from a woman in her 40s in good health. Some clones in this sample may be carry-over from other donors' samples.

Only a few counts were recorded for this clone. The chain couples TRBV28 to TRBJ1-5, with 9 bases aligning to TRBD1. V lost 3 bases to trimming and J lost 0 bases; unmatched junction nucleotides: 9. CDR3 size: 18 residues. From germline, CDR1 is MDHEN and CDR2 SYDVKM. In nucleotides, the CDR3 is TGTGCCAGCAGTTTTGGACAGGGGCGGCTTTATAGCAATCAGCCCCAGCATTTT. Its protein product is CASSFGQGRLYSNQPQHF.

A few counts support this clone. J is TRBJ1-1 and V is TRBV18; D call uncertain. Germline CDR1 is KGHSH and CDR2 is LQKENI. This CDR3 is 15 amino acids long. The ends were cut back, 2 bases at V and 0 bases at J, with 10 bases in the middle. Here the CDR3 reads CASSPGLAMNTEAFF. CDR3 nucleotide sequence: TGTGCCAGCTCACCAGGGCTTGCCATGAACACTGAAGCTTTCTTT.